The following is a T cell receptor beta chain sequence with its context. This clone was seen a few times. It has no known antigen specificity. No qualities accompany the bases; no much larger clone lies one base away. The sample originates from a study of cytomegalovirus exposure and HLA in healthy donors (TCRdb year 2017). Study-wide context: In an earlier analysis of approximately 500 of the donors, 250 to 350 Gb of sequence data and 90 million to 120 million unique TCR beta sequences from roughly 200 million T cells were reported. An early release that covered fewer than 800 HLA-typed donors contained approximately 300 gigabases of sequencing data and 65 million to 100 million unique TCR sequences. The genetic ancestry cluster associated with self-reported Caucasian donors included approximately 85% of the 398 genotyped donors. The study aimed to test whether cataloging public T cell receptors could reveal signatures of past pathogen exposure. The study used immunosequencing to profile the T cell repertoires of 666 subjects and linked those repertoires to cytomegalovirus serostatus. Along with the roughly 670-subject first cohort, a separate validation cohort of over a hundred different subjects was used. The study combined high-throughput TCR immunosequencing, statistical association of individual TCRs with disease status, and machine learning to predict cytomegalovirus infection status. To study patterns of TCR occurrence, a later analysis re-analyzed previously published TCR beta repertoires from several hundred donors and added high-resolution HLA genotyping. The later analysis used no new phenotypic data to find candidate immune exposures, relying instead on TCR beta sequences and their occurrence across donors. An earlier analysis of around 540 of the donors applied high-throughput TCR beta sequencing to assess whether each TCR beta V gene segment acted as functional or pseudogenic. Donor age, sex, ethnicity and CMV serostatus were collected together with the repertoire data. In a later genetic analysis, genome-wide SNP genotypes for about 60% of the 666 donors were used, and that subset was treated as a discovery cohort. Every discovery cohort repertoire had been produced on one sequencing platform. HLA typing covered class I and class II loci at four-digit resolution. The number of typed donors differed by locus: about 620-630 for A, B, C, DRB1 and DQB1; about 520 for DQA1; some 610 for DPA1; and roughly 490 for DPB1. Roughly 5 DR-DQ haplotypes were handled as single units for association and clustering because linkage in the cohort was strong. On average, approximately 250,000 unique TCR beta nucleotide sequences were sequenced per donor among 398 genotyped donors of the cohort, with roughly 18% of those sequences being non-productive.

The cohort consisted of approximately 690 healthy bone marrow donors. At the time of sampling, all cohort members were nominally healthy, though unrecorded immune exposures were likely present. The donor tested CMV seronegative and was one of the 352 seronegative cohort members. Each donor provided a peripheral blood sample, and peripheral blood mononuclear cells were used for TCR beta sequencing. Genomic DNA was extracted from the blood cell samples with the Qiagen DNeasy Blood Extraction Kit. General study outcomes and caveats: Because counts were too low, fewer than 20 rarely observed V segments, including chromosome 9 orphons, were excluded from the earlier analysis of 500 to 700 of the donors. A cluster of highly shared sequence variants was judged likely to represent a technical artifact of the sequencing pipeline. A few of the identified cytomegalovirus-associated TCR beta chains were confirmed in vitro to be specific for cytomegalovirus antigens. Compared with equally common non-associated chains, HLA-associated TCR beta chains in a later analysis were more clonally expanded and had lower generation probabilities. In a later genetic analysis, fewer N-insertions in productive TCRs were reported among donors in an Asian-associated ancestry cluster than the approximately 710-donor mean. An earlier analysis of approximately 590 of the donors showed that most TCR beta V segments appeared in productive rearrangements either about 87% or about 30% of the time, which broadly matched IMGT annotations. It was suggested by the authors that the approach could potentially be generalized to other disease states and immunological phenotypes. In a later genetic analysis, a missense DCLRE1C variant was associated with V-gene and J-gene trimming of TCR beta chains, and the association was replicated in an independent cohort. Most TCR sequences were observed very rarely across donors, whereas some public TCRs were present in many individuals. In a later analysis, several top co-occurrence clusters were reported to appear linked to parvovirus B19, influenza, CMV and Epstein-Barr virus. The presence/absence analyses assumed that sequencing depth was roughly uniform across donors, and that assumption may not be true. In this cohort, only TCR beta chains were sequenced, and detectable features were limited by the absence of alpha or paired-chain data. Because HLA typing was missing for some donors at each locus, association tests included only the typed subset. In a later analysis, TCR association rates were found to vary across HLA loci, with the most associated TCRs seen for DRB1 alleles and the fewest for HLA-C alleles. A further reported finding was that TCR beta sequences accurately predicted the HLA-A and HLA-B alleles for most subjects in the first cohort. Correlated functional status among segregating V segments might be attributable to linkage disequilibrium, but an unknown experimental factor could not be ruled out. Most CMV-associated TCR beta chains appeared to be HLA-restricted in a later analysis, and the HLA associations seemed to be driven largely by CMV exposure. The study gave a list of 150 to 200 TCR beta chains associated with cytomegalovirus. Strong co-occurrence of HLA alleles, especially DR and DQ, made assigning TCR associations to individual alleles difficult. In a later analysis, 16,951 TCR beta sequences were associated with specific HLA alleles at a false discovery rate of 0.05. The classifier was reported to diagnose cytomegalovirus status with high specificity and sensitivity in both the original and validation cohorts. Some IMGT-functional V segments, including TRBV6-2 and TRBV6-3, could not be distinguished by the 87-base-pair reads and were therefore excluded. The only immune exposure information available for the cohort was CMV serostatus.

The library was produced with the immunoSEQ multiplex PCR assay. For the multiplex PCR, a mixture combining 60 forward primers for TCR Vbeta segments and 13 reverse primers for TCR Jbeta segments was used. A multiplex PCR assay on genomic DNA amplified the CDR3 region of rearranged TCR beta genes. Amplified TCR beta libraries were sequenced as 87-base-pair reads on the Illumina HiSeq System. In the authors' own workflow: In a later analysis, about 80 million unique TCR beta chains were counted across the 500 to 850 repertoires, and around 11 million of these chains were shared by at least two donors. A nearest-neighbor algorithm error-corrected the raw reads and collapsed the reads into unique sequences, merging closely related sequences to remove PCR and sequencing errors. To assign V, D and J gene segments, CDR3 sequences were aligned to IMGT reference sequences. For a sequence to be retained, a match of at least six nucleotides was required to both a V gene segment and a J gene segment. Rearrangements were classified as productive when the CDR3 lacked stop codons and remained in frame with V and J, and all other rearrangements were classified as non-productive. Following IMGT convention, CDR3 was defined as the stretch from the second conserved V-encoded cysteine to the conserved J-encoded phenylalanine. In an earlier analysis of more than 550 of the donors, sequences lacking an unambiguous match to a single V gene segment were excluded. An earlier analysis of several hundred of the donors called V segments functional above 56.7% productive rearrangements and segregating when the between-donor standard deviation exceeded 5%. A statistical classification framework was built to diagnose cytomegalovirus status from the catalog of TCR beta chain sequences. In a later analysis, V and J genes were assigned by comparing TCR nucleotide sequences against IMGT/GENE-DB human TR gene sequences. Using the TCRdist pipeline, a later analysis assigned CDR3 sequences along with most-parsimonious VDJ recombination scenarios. In a later analysis, every TCR beta chain was defined by the combination of its CDR3 amino acid sequence and its V-gene family, and reads without a unique V-gene family were dropped. In a later analysis, 500 to 700 highly shared, low-generation-probability nucleotide sequences were removed to address suspected cross-contamination and a sequencing artifact. In a later analysis, a clonal expansion index was calculated for each public chain from normalized within-repertoire ranks of inferred template counts. In a later analysis, generation probabilities were computed using a VDJ recombination model fitted to out-of-frame rearrangements, and the results were checked against IGoR. A later analysis scored TCR-TCR, TCR-HLA and TCR-CMV co-occurrence with hypergeometric tests, applying a repertoire-size bias correction to TCR pairs. A later analysis estimated false discovery rates by permuting HLA or CMV assignments 20 times. In a later analysis, co-occurring TCRs were grouped using DBSCAN, and TCRdist sequence similarity was added for clustering within HLA-allele-positive subsets. Co-occurrence clustering excluded repertoires with fewer than 30,000 or more than 120,000 public chains, plus five with anomalous nucleotide sharing. TCRdb stores this immuneACCESS table with in-frame sequences only. Part of the clones is absent; in the studies checked, under half of the shortfall reflects unresolved V genes, and no reason is known for the rest. V and J calls and clone size are those listed in that table; D and trimming were worked out from the DNA. The sample contains some 190,000 clones, around 87% of them found a single time. In total, the top ten clones hold 1.3% of the sample.

V sheds 7 bases and J sheds 2 bases, leaving 11 bases between their ends. The CDR3 measures 13 amino acids from cysteine to phenylalanine. The entry retains the CDR3 DNA only, 39 bases that are in frame from base 1. CDR1 and CDR2 are read off the germline V gene (reference sequence) as SEHNR and FQNEAQ. The sequence was collected from a young man in good health and CMV-seronegative. The sequencing input was PBMCs. The chain joins TRBV7-9 to TRBJ2-5, with TRBD1 tentatively as D gene (6 bases match). The CDR3 protein sequence reads: CASTVGQQETQYF. The DNA sequence follows: TGTGCCAGCACCGTTGGACAGCAAGAGACCCAGTACTTC.